This T cell receptor (beta chain) was captured by sequencing in a study of control samples from healthy donors and cancer patients. From germline, CDR1 is DFQATT and CDR2 SNEGSKA (reference sequence). The V end was cut by 7 bases, the J end by 2 bases, with 9 bases between. This CDR3 has 11 residues. Libraries were prepared by immunoSEQ multiplex PCR; TCRdb keeps only in-frame clonotypes and omits some of them. The repertoire holds around 94,000 clones, with just over 90% as singletons. This clonotype was obtained from a woman aged 18-35 years in good health. Specimen: blood. The chain links TRBV20-1 to TRBJ2-7; D unclear. This chain's CDR3 is CSVLGTYEQYF. The CDR3 region has the DNA TGCAGTGTTCTAGGAACCTACGAGCAGTACTTC.